This T cell receptor beta chain was identified during a study of cytomegalovirus exposure and HLA in healthy donors. General study points: TCR clusters originating in the first cohort tended to co-occur in the 100 to 150 validation repertoires, according to a later analysis.

V lost 6 bases and J lost 6; bases outside the gene matches: 7. The germline V gene has CDR1 SGHVS and CDR2 FNYEAQ. CDR3 size: 15 residues. Of note for this clone: As yet, its antigen is unknown.

The assay was immunoSEQ multiplex PCR, and TCRdb's table has in-frame clones only and misses some. The sample carries 150,000 to 200,000 clones, around 81% recorded once. This clonotype was sampled from a man under 40 in good health and CMV-seropositive. The gene calls are TRBV7-6 and TRBJ2-2, with 10 bases aligning to TRBD2. Sequencing input: PBMCs. The CDR3 reads CASRNSGGSAGELFF. The CDR3 nucleotides are TGTGCCAGCAGAAATAGCGGGGGGAGTGCCGGGGAGCTGTTTTTT.